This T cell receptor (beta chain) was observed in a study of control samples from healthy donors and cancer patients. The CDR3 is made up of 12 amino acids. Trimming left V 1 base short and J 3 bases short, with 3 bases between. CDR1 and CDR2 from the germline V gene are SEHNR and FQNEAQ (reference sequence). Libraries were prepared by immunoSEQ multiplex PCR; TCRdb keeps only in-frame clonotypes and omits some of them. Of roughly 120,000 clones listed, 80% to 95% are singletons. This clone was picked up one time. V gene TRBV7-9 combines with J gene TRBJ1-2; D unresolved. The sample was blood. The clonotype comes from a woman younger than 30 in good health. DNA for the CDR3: TGTGCCAGCAGCTTAGATTACTATGGCTACACCTTC. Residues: CASSLDYYGYTF. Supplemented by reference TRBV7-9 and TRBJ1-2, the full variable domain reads DTGVSQNPRHKITKRGQNVTFRCDPISEHNRLYWYRQTLGQGPEFLTYFQNEAQLEKSRLLSDRFSAERPKGSFSTLEIQRTEQGDSAMYLCASSLDYYGYTFGSGTRLTVV.